The 11 T cell receptor beta chains in this list originate from one sample, sequenced in a study of blood T cell repertoires in COVID-19. The protocol was immunoSEQ multiplex PCR, while the TCRdb copy is restricted to in-frame clones and leaves out a portion. The profile shows about 350,000 clones, about nine tenths of them singletons. Sample: peripheral blood. Receptor source: a young man with COVID-19, enrolled during active disease.

J is TRBJ2-2 and V is TRBV19; D is ambiguous. This CDR3 region has 14 residues. CDR1 and CDR2 (germline): LNHDA, SQIVND (reference sequence). V was trimmed by 5 bases and J by 3 bases, leaving 10 bases between them. The CDR3 region has the DNA TGTGCCAGTAGTCGGCGGCAGTACACCGGGGAGCTGTTTTTT. Its protein is CASSRRQYTGELFF.

This clone is a singleton in its sample. The CDR3 region is CASSSRRSGPNQPQHF. The CDR3 DNA is TGTGCCAGCAGCTCAAGGAGGTCAGGCCCCAATCAGCCCCAGCATTTT. The chain has TRBV7-3 and TRBJ1-5; D is unresolved. The CDR3 sequence is 16 residues long. Germline values: CDR1 SGHTA, CDR2 FQGTGA. The germline V and J ends were trimmed by 4 bases and 3 bases, with 16 bases remaining between them.

The chain combines TRBV11-3 with TRBJ1-5; 7 bases line up with TRBD1. The CDR3 is made up of 16 amino acids. Trimming cost V 3 bases and J 6 bases; bases outside gene matches: 11. Germline-derived CDR1 and CDR2 are SGHNT and YENEEA. In DNA form, the CDR3 reads TGTGCCAGCAGCTTGAACAGGGGAAGGAAAAGTCAGCCCCAGCATTTT. This translates into CASSLNRGRKSQPQHF.

The CDR3 sequence is CASSSGQGGNYGYTF. CDR3 nucleotide sequence: TGTGCCAGCAGCTCCGGACAGGGGGGAAACTATGGCTACACCTTC. J is TRBJ1-2 and V is TRBV7-2, with TRBD1 matching 10 bases. The CDR3 spans 15 residues. V shed 4 bases and J 2 bases; nucleotides not matched to a gene: 4. The germline V gene encodes CDR1 SGHTA and CDR2 FQGNSA.

V is TRBV6-1 and J is TRBJ2-5, with 12 positions matching TRBD1. J was trimmed by 5 bases and V by 3 bases; bases with no gene match: 4. Looked up from germline, CDR1 is MNHNS and CDR2 is SASEGT. This CDR3 is built from 15 residues. The CDR3 loop is CASSDGTGGGETQYF. The DNA of the CDR3 is TGTGCCAGCAGTGACGGGACAGGGGGCGGGGAGACCCAGTACTTC.

The chain uses TRBV9 and TRBJ2-7; 8 nucleotides line up with TRBD1. CDR1 is SGDLS, CDR2 YYNGEE, per germline. CDR3 length: 16 amino acids. Unmatched junction bases numbered 8, after V lost 3 bases and J lost 0 bases. The CDR3 DNA is TGTGCCAGCAGCGGACGACAGGGGACTCGCTCCTACGAGCAGTACTTC. Its protein product is CASSGRQGTRSYEQYF.

The chain employs TRBV5-1 and TRBJ2-3, with TRBD2 matching over 10 bases. CDR3 length equals 15 residues. The V and J ends lost 5 bases and 4 bases, in that order; junction bases with no gene match: 7. The germline V gene has CDR1 SGHRS and CDR2 YFSETQ. The CDR3 loop reads CASRAGGADSDTQYF. The CDR3 nucleotides read TGCGCCAGCAGAGCGGGGGGGGCGGATTCAGATACGCAGTATTTT.

The chain employs TRBV11-2 and TRBJ2-2, with TRBD2 matching over 8 bases. Germline V gene data show CDR1 as SGHAT and CDR2 as FQNNGV. V shed 2 bases and J 6 bases; nucleotides not matched to a gene: 8. The CDR3 runs 16 residues. The CDR3 here is CASSLSGAGVAGELFF. The CDR3 coding sequence is TGTGCCAGCAGCTTATCAGGAGCGGGAGTGGCCGGGGAGCTGTTTTTT.

V is TRBV6-1 and J is TRBJ2-7; TRBD1 agrees at 7 bases. The length of the CDR3 is 16 residues. Germline V gene lookup returns CDR1 MNHNS and CDR2 SASEGT. V was clipped by 2 bases and J by 5 bases; unmatched bases: 12. CDR3: CASSEIETGLWNEQYF. CDR3 sequence (DNA): TGTGCCAGCAGTGAAATCGAGACAGGGCTTTGGAACGAGCAGTACTTC.

V gene TRBV5-1 combines with J gene TRBJ2-7, with no clear D. Between the trimmed V and J ends, which lost 1 base and 2 bases, there was a span of 13 bases. CDR1 is SGHRS and CDR2 is YFSETQ in the germline V gene. The CDR3 consists of 15 residues. The CDR3 region has the DNA TGCGCCAGCAGCTTGAGCACAGCCGCTACCTACGAGCAGTACTTC. Residues: CASSLSTAATYEQYF.

CDR3 coding DNA: TGTGCCAGCAGCTGGGGACTAGCGGGAGCCGGGGAGCTGTTTTTT. This encodes CASSWGLAGAGELFF. The V gene is TRBV11-2, the J gene TRBJ2-2, with 14 bases lining up with TRBD2. The V and J ends lost 4 bases and 6 bases, in that order; junction bases with no gene match: 1. This CDR3 comprises 15 residues. The germline V gene has CDR1 SGHAT and CDR2 FQNNGV.